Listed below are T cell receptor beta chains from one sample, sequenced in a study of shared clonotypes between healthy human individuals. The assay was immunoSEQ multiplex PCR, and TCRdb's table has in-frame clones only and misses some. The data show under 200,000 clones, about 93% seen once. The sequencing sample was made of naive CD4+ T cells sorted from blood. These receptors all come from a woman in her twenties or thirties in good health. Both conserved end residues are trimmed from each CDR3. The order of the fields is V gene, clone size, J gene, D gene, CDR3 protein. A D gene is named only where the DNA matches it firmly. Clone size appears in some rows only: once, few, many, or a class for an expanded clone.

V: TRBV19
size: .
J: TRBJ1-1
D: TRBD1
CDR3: ASRDRGGTEAF

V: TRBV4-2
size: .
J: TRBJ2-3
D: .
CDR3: ASSPTKPPSTDTQY

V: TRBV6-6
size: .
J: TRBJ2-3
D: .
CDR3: ASGGEQGRADTQY

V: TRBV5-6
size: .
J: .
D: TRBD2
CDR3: ASSNTLAGGVHYEQY

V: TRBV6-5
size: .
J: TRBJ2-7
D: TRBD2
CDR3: ASSGLAGSYEQY

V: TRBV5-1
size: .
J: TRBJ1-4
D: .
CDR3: ASSSGTTNEKLF

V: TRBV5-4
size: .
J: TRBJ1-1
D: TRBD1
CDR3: ASSLKGAGVNTEAF

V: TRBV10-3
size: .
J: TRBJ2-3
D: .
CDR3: AISEGRGLVGTDTQY

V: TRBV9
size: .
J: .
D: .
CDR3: ASGGRDDSYEQY

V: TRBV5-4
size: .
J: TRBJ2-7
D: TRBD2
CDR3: ASSSGLANSYEQY

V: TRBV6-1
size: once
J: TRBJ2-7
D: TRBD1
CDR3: ASSEAGWTGVSYEQY

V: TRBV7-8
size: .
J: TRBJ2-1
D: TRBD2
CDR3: ASSLSTSGRFREQF

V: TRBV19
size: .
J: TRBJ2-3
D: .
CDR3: ASSIGEDTQY

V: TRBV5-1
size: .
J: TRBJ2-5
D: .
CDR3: ASSLLSRESGMETQY

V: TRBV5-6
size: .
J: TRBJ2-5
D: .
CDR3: ASSLVWTRQETQY

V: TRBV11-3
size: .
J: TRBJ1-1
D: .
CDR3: ASSLTGTAEAF

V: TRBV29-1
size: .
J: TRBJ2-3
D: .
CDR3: SVQDRTDTQY

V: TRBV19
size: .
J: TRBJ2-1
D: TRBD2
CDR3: ASSIRRVLAGVYNEQF

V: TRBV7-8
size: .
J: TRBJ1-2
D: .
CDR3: ASSLLEGTYGYT

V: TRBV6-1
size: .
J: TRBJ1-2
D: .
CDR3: ASSERGYGYT

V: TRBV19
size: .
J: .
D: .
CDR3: ASSIGPMSSYEQY

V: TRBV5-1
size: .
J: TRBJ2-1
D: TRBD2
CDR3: ASSSGNYNEQF

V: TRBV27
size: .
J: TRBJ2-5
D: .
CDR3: ASSSHGSRETQY

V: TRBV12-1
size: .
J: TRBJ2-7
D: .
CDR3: ASSFVAGGLYEQY

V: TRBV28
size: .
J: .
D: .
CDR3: ASRRDTVSYEQY

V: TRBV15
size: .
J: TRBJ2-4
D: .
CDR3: ATSGGTGLAKNIQY

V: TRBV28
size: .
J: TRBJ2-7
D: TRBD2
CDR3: ASSPLPSGLIYEQY

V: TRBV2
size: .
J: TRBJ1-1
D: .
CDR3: ASSGQFFDTEAF

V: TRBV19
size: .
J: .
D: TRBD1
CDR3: ASSISTGGGYEQY

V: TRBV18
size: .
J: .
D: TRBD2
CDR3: ASSRTLAGSTGEQY

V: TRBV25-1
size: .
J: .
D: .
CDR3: ASIGHDPYEQY

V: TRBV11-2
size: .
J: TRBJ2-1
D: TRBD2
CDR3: ASSLAPVAGEQF

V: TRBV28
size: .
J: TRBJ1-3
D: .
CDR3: ASSLGRGNTIY

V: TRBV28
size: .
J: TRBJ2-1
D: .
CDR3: ASSPGRRRFDNEQF

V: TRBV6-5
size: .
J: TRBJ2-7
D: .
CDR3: ASSYSGLSYEQY

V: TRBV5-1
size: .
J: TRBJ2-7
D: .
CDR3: ASATETLYEQY

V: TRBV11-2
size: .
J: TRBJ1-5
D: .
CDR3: ASSLEGYDQPQH

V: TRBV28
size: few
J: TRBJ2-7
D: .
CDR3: ASSLGQDYEQY

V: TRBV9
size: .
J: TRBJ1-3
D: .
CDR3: ASSPLRGGNTIY

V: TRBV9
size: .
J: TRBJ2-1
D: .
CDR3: ASSADSSSYNEQF

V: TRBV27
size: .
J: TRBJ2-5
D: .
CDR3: ASSYGGLAGETQY

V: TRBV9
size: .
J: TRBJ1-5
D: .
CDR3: ASSVGTNQPQH

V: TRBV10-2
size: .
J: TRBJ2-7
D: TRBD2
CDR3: ASSRSGSPTYEQY

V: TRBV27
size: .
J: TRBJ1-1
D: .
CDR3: ASSYGLNTEAF

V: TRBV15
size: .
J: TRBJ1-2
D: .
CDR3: ATSRDLRGYT

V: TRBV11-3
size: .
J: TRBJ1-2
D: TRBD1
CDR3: ASSKDRDRVYGYT

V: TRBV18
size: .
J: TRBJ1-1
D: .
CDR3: ASSPSLTGWGTEAF

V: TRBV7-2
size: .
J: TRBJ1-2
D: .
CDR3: ASSRARTANYGYT

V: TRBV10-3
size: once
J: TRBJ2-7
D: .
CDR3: AIRGTGSSYEQY

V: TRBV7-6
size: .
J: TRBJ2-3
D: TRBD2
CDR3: ASSLVAGAGADTQY

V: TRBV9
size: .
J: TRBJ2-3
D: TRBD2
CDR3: ASSVVGGTRDTQY

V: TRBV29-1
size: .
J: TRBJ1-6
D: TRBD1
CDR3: SVSGTGDSPLH

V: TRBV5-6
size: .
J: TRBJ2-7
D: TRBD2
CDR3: ASSTRGLYFYEQY

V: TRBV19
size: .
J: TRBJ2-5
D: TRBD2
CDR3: ASSTTSGIGAQETQY